A single sample gave rise to the 15 T cell receptor beta chains below, sequenced in a study of T cell repertoires in cytomegalovirus infection. TCRdb reprocessed the reads via MiXCR and lists one record per CDR3 protein. The sample consists of about 110,000 distinct CDR3 sequences, around 31% of them appearing once. No antigen has been assigned to these receptors. The material was CD8+ T cells from cultured PBMCs, obtained from culture after CMV antigen stimulation. The source of these receptors is a human donor in good health (CMV status not recorded). Some clones in this sample may be carry-over from other donors' samples.

This clonotype has a count of ten or more. This chain connects TRBV7-6 to TRBJ2-1, with TRBD2 matching 7 bases. Trimming at V came to 5 bases and at J to 8 bases, leaving 9 bases not matched to a gene. This CDR3 is 14 amino acids long. Germline-derived CDR1 and CDR2 are SGHVS and FNYEAQ. Here the CDR3 reads CASSPLLRGYEQFF. The DNA for the CDR3 is TGTGCCAGCAGCCCTCTCTTGCGGGGGTATGAGCAGTTCTTC.

V and J are TRBV6-5 and TRBJ1-6; no clear D gene. Germline-derived CDR1 and CDR2 are MNHEY and SVGAGI. The CDR3 extends over 15 amino acids. V was clipped by 2 bases and J by 3 bases, with 8 bases between them. As DNA, the CDR3 is TGTGCCAGCAGTTACGATAACAGCTATAATTCACCCCTCCACTTT. Translated, it gives CASSYDNSYNSPLHF.

In this sample, this clonotype turned up once. The J gene is TRBJ2-1, the V gene TRBV4-1; 7 bases agree with TRBD2. With 2 bases clipped from V and 6 bases from J, the junction kept 10 bases outside the gene matches. The CDR3 loop spans 16 amino acids. Germline V gene data show CDR1 as MGHRA and CDR2 as YSYEKL. CDR3 loop: CASSQNPGLGANEQFF. As DNA, the CDR3 is TGCGCCAGCAGCCAAAACCCCGGACTAGGGGCCAATGAGCAGTTCTTC.

The gene calls are TRBV6-6 and TRBJ1-2; D ambiguous. Germline values: CDR1 MNHNY, CDR2 SVGAGI (reference sequence). CDR3 length equals 13 residues. Trimming stripped 4 bases from V and 0 bases from J, with 6 bases between. The CDR3 loop reads CASSFSTNYGYTF. CDR3 coding DNA: TGTGCCAGCAGTTTTAGCACTAACTATGGCTACACCTTC.

This clonotype has more than one count but fewer than ten. The rearrangement uses TRBV7-8 and TRBJ1-5; 12 bases match TRBD1. Germline V gene sequence: CDR1 SGHVS, CDR2 FQNEAQ. The CDR3 contains 17 residues. V shed 5 bases, J shed 2 bases, and the junction held 7 bases outside the gene matches. This CDR3 is CASSPGDRGLGNQPQHF. The CDR3 DNA is TGTGCCAGCAGCCCAGGGGACAGGGGGCTTGGCAATCAGCCCCAGCATTTT.

At least ten counts were recorded for this clonotype. The chain is built from TRBV7-6 and TRBJ2-2; 9 bases match TRBD2. Germline CDR1 and CDR2: SGHVS and FNYEAQ. The CDR3 consists of 16 residues. With V trimmed by 5 bases and J by 5 bases, 9 bases remained unmatched. The CDR3: CASSPLAGGPTGELFF. Written as DNA, the CDR3 is TGTGCCAGCAGCCCCCTGGCGGGGGGGCCAACCGGGGAGCTGTTTTTT.

In this sample, this clonotype turned up many times. The chain employs TRBV7-2 and TRBJ2-5; 10 bases line up with TRBD1. The CDR3 has 16 amino acids. In germline, CDR1 is SGHTA, CDR2 FQGNSA. V shed 1 base and J 4 bases; nucleotides not matched to a gene: 6. CDR3 loop: CASSLDQGQGRETQYF. CDR3 DNA sequence: TGTGCCAGCAGCTTAGACCAGGGACAGGGGCGAGAGACCCAGTACTTC.

CDR3 protein: CASSELQGAQPQHF. The CDR3 nucleotides read TGTGCCAGCAGTGAACTGCAGGGTGCCCAGCCCCAGCATTTT. The V and J genes are TRBV6-1 and TRBJ1-5; tentative D call: TRBD1 (5 bases). Trimming stripped 2 bases from V and 7 bases from J, with 12 bases between. Germline CDR1 is MNHNS and CDR2 is SASEGT. This CDR3 has 14 amino acids.

This rearrangement joins TRBV19 to TRBJ1-2; possible D gene TRBD1, 5 bases. V dropped 8 bases and J dropped 3 bases, with 10 bases sitting between them. The CDR3 runs 12 residues. CDR1 is LNHDA, CDR2 SQIVND, per germline (reference sequence). CDR3 region: CASWDRYYGYTF. The DNA of the CDR3 is TGTGCCAGTTGGGACCGATACTATGGCTACACCTTC. Based on the CDR3 plus reference TRBV19 and TRBJ1-2, the full variable domain is DGGITQSPKYLFRKEGQNVTLSCEQNLNHDAMYWYRQDPGQGLRLIYYSQIVNDFQKGDIAEGYSVSREKKESFPLTVTSAQKNPTAFYLCASWDRYYGYTFGSGTRLTVV.

V gene TRBV7-9 combines with J gene TRBJ1-2; D uncertain. The CDR3 length is 15 residues. Germline CDR1 SEHNR, CDR2 FQNEAQ (reference sequence). Deletions cut 5 bases from V and 2 bases from J, with 15 bases between. CDR3 in amino acids: CASSNTPIGNYGYTF. The CDR3 bases are TGTGCCAGCAGCAACACCCCAATCGGAAACTATGGCTACACCTTC.

The chain is built from TRBV12-3 or TRBV12-4 and TRBJ2-7, with D perhaps being TRBD1 or TRBD2 (5 bases each). This CDR3 has 15 residues. Trimming removed 5 bases at V and 5 bases at J, with 19 bases between. The CDR3 is CASSTLGTSPDEQYF. The CDR3 DNA sequence: TGTGCCAGCAGTACCCTCGGGACCTCGCCGGACGAGCAGTACTTC.

This clonotype has only one observation. The chain uses TRBV28 and TRBJ2-1; TRBD1 agrees at 7 bases. This CDR3 spans 14 amino acids. The ends lost 6 bases at V and 6 bases at J; junction bases unmatched: 8. CDR1 MDHEN and CDR2 SYDVKM come from the germline V gene. The CDR3 here is CASSWSRGINEQFF. CDR3 nucleotides: TGTGCCAGCAGCTGGAGCAGGGGGATCAATGAGCAGTTCTTC.

In its sample, this clonotype was seen a few times. V is TRBV6-1 and J is TRBJ2-1; possibly TRBD1 or TRBD2 for D (5 bases each). V was clipped by 3 bases and J by 2 bases, with 11 bases between them. This CDR3 region has 15 residues. Germline V gene sequence: CDR1 MNHNS, CDR2 SASEGT. As DNA, the CDR3 is TGTGCCAGCAGTGACAGGGAGCCGACCTACAATGAGCAGTTCTTC. It yields the protein CASSDREPTYNEQFF.

This clonotype was seen many times. The chain recombines TRBV27 with TRBJ1-1, with no clear D. The V gene's germline CDR1 is MNHEY and CDR2 SMNVEV (reference sequence). The CDR3 is 15 residues long. V dropped 0 bases and J dropped 0 bases, with 8 bases sitting between them. CDR3 sequence reads: CASSLSIQMNTEAFF. In nucleotides, the CDR3 is TGTGCCAGCAGTTTATCGATACAGATGAACACTGAAGCTTTCTTT.

The sample holds one count of this clonotype. The junction shows a germline mismatch at one end, possibly a read error. The chain is built from TRBV2 and TRBJ2-7; TRBD1 matches 7 bases. This CDR3 is 14 amino acids long. The germline V gene encodes CDR1 SNHLY and CDR2 FYNNEI. The CDR3 nucleotides read TGTGTCAGCTTAGGACAGGCCAGCTCCTACGAGCAGTACTTC. Amino acids: CVSLGQASSYEQYF.